The T cell receptor beta chain under discussion was sequenced for a study of blood T cell repertoires in COVID-19. Study-wide background: The analysed material was cDNA or gDNA that came from T cells, B-cell-depleted T cells, or PBMCs.

CDR3 size: 14 residues. Germline loops: CDR1 MNHEY, CDR2 SMNVEV (reference sequence). The trim removed 6 bases at V and 3 bases at J, leaving 8 bases unmatched. Authors' analysis steps: By means of reference gene primer amplification, nucleated cell counts were estimated. Using immunoSEQ multiplex PCR, the repertoire was profiled, and TCRdb retains in-frame clones only, with some absent. V, J and clone size were drawn from that table, and D and trimming were deduced from the DNA. This repertoire shows approximately 190,000 clones, about 80% found once; its top ten account for roughly 6.7%. This TCR was recovered from a man aged 60 to 69 with acute or convalescent COVID-19. The specimen was peripheral blood. This sequence joins TRBV27 and TRBJ2-7; TRBD1 matches at 7 bases. The CDR3 nucleotides read TGTGCCAGCAGACCCACGACAGGGCGCTACGAGCAGTACTTC. It translates to CASRPTTGRYEQYF.